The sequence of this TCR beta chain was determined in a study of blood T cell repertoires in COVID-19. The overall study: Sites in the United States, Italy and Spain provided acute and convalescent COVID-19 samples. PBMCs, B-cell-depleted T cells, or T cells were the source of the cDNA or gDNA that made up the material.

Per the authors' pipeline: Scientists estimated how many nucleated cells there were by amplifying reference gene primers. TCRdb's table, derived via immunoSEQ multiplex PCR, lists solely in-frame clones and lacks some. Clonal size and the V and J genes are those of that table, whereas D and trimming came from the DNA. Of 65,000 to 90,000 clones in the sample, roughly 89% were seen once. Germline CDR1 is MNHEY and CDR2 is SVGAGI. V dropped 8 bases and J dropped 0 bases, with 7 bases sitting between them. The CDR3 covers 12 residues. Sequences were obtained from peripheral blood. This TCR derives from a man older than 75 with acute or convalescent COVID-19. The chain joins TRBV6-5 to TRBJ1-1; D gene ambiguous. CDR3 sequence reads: CASRSLNTEAFF. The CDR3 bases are TGTGCCAGCCGGTCCCTGAACACTGAAGCTTTCTTT.